This T cell receptor (beta chain) was identified in a study of immune evolution from preneoplasia to lung adenocarcinoma. General observations from the study: T cell clonality was higher in KRAS-mutant than EGFR-mutant or wild-type nodules. Later-stage lesions appeared to have more T cells, more diversity, less clonality.

Between the mid-2010s and the late 2010s, patients underwent resection in Japan or China. Only in-frame clones appear in the TCRdb table, and some are missing; sequencing was by immunoSEQ multiplex PCR. Among some 9,500 clones listed, 79% were seen once. Turning to this clone: As yet, its antigen is unknown.

V was shortened by 0 bases and J by 8 bases, with 10 bases between the two germline ends. Per germline, CDR1 SGHTA and CDR2 FQGNSA. The CDR3 contains 13 residues. Material: FFPE lung adenocarcinoma in situ tissue. The genes are TRBV7-2 and TRBJ1-2; a weak D match, TRBD1 (5 bases). The clonotype comes from a person of 80 years or more with lung adenocarcinoma. This chain's CDR3 is CASSLAAGEGYTF. The CDR3 nucleotides read TGTGCCAGCAGCTTAGCCGCGGGGGAAGGCTACACCTTC.